This record covers a single TCR beta chain. The antigen is unknown. The sample comes from a study of shared clonotypes between healthy human individuals. Study-level background: Per-donor plates numbered three CD4 naive, three CD4 memory, two CD8 naive and one CD8 memory. The study's findings and limits: The authors sampled blood alone, and tissue repertoires likely differ.

Generated by immunoSEQ multiplex PCR, the TCRdb table keeps only in-frame clones and is missing some. The table shows around 1.4 million clones, with 98% to 99% occurring only once. The length of the CDR3 is 13 residues. Looked up from germline, CDR1 is SGHRS and CDR2 is YFSETQ. Trimming left V 4 bases short and J 4 bases short, with 11 bases between. This TCR was recovered from a man younger than 45 in good health. The chain links TRBV5-1 to TRBJ2-5, with a tentative D call TRBD1 (5 bases). Sample: naive CD4+ T cells sorted from blood. Sample subset: CD45RA+ positively selected. The CDR3 protein is CASSDGHPETQYF. The CDR3 DNA sequence: TGCGCCAGCAGCGACGGACACCCAGAGACCCAGTACTTC. Drawing the rest from reference TRBV5-1 and TRBJ2-5, the complete variable domain is KAGVTQTPRYLIKTRGQQVTLSCSPISGHRSVSWYQQTPGQGLQFLFEYFSETQRNKGNFPGRFSGRQFSNSRSEMNVSTLELGDSALYLCASSDGHPETQYFGPGTRLLVL.